This T cell receptor beta chain was found in a study of T cells in Graves' hyperthyroidism and ophthalmopathy. In the study overall: The initial diagnosis was the point when peripheral blood was collected, ahead of any treatment.

V was trimmed by 0 bases and J by 10 bases, leaving 9 bases between them. CDR1 is WNHNN, CDR2 SYGVQD, per germline (reference sequence). The CDR3 has 12 amino acids. Study conclusions and caveats: A 13 V-J model separated ophthalmopathy from stable hyperthyroidism.

Amplification of TCR beta CDR3 regions used RNA as the template. The TCR CDR3 first-round RT-PCR relied on the HTBI primer set. TCRdb itself ran the multiplex PCR reads through MiXCR, one entry per CDR3 protein. This sample yields about 640,000 distinct CDR3 sequences, of which around 20% are seen a single time; around a third belongs to the top ten. This clonotype showed up just a few times. Its specificity is not known. Uncontrolled infection, other autoimmune disease, pregnancy or lactation led to exclusion. Together with thyroid ultrasound, orbital computed tomography, serum thyroxine and TRAb, clinical symptoms were used for diagnoses.

The chain is built from TRBV10-1 and TRBJ1-2, with D unclear. The sequenced sample was blood. The TCR originated in a man aged 30 to 45 with Graves' ophthalmopathy. The CDR3 sequence: CASSESGSAYTF. CDR3 bases: TGCGCCAGCAGTGAGTCCGGGAGCGCCTACACCTTC.